These 7 T cell receptor beta chains were sequenced from one sample in a study of tumour-infiltrating T cells in Burkitt lymphoma. This table comes from immunoSEQ multiplex PCR, and its TCRdb copy is limited to in-frame clones, with some not included. The sample gives about 14,000 clones, approximately 30% of which show up once; about 6.2% is in the top ten. Source material: tumor tissue. The receptors were sampled from a human donor with diffuse large B-cell lymphoma.

This clone appeared a few times. The chain carries TRBV29-1 and TRBJ1-4; D uncertain. The germline gives CDR1 SQVTM, CDR2 ANQGSEA. Trimming removed 3 bases at V and 7 bases at J, with 15 bases between. The CDR3 is 14 residues long. The CDR3 nucleotides are TGCAGCGTTGAGGTCCCTCTTGGCGGTGAAAAACTGTTTTTT. Translated: CSVEVPLGGEKLFF.

The V call is TRBV5-6, the J call TRBJ2-1; a weak D match, TRBD2 (7 bases). V was trimmed by 7 bases and J by 8 bases, leaving 16 bases between them. Germline V gene data show CDR1 as SGHDT and CDR2 as YYEEEE. The CDR3 totals 13 residues. As DNA, the CDR3 is TGTGCCAGCGGGGGGGCGCCTGGGGATGAGCAGTTCTTC. Its protein is CASGGAPGDEQFF.

This chain joins TRBV18 and TRBJ1-4; the D is unclear. There are 16 residues in the CDR3. The V gene's germline CDR1 is KGHSH and CDR2 LQKENI. V lost 2 bases, J lost 8 bases, and 18 bases lay in between. The CDR3 nucleotides read TGTGCCAGCTCACCATACCAGGACTCGGTGAGGGAAAAACTGTTTTTT. Protein: CASSPYQDSVREKLFF.

This chain connects TRBV2 to TRBJ2-7; maybe TRBD1 (6 bases). CDR3 length equals 13 residues. Between the trimmed V and J ends, which lost 6 bases and 4 bases, there was a span of 13 bases. Germline V CDR1 and CDR2: SNHLY, FYNNEI. The CDR3 region has the DNA TGTGCCAGCAGAGCCACAGGGTCGTACGAGCAGTACTTC. It encodes CASRATGSYEQYF.

V usage is TRBV5-6 and J usage is TRBJ2-1; possibly TRBD1 for D (6 bases). Trimming left V 7 bases short and J 9 bases short, with 11 bases between. This CDR3 is built from 11 residues. Germline loops: CDR1 SGHDT, CDR2 YYEEEE. This CDR3 is CASWGQSEQFF. In DNA, the CDR3 is TGTGCCAGCTGGGGGCAGAGTGAGCAGTTCTTC.

V usage is TRBV10-3 and J usage is TRBJ2-7; 8 positions match TRBD2. V was pared by 3 bases and J by 3 bases, with 13 bases of the junction left unmatched. There are 17 residues in the CDR3. Per the germline V gene, CDR1 is ENHRY and CDR2 is SYGVKD. This chain's CDR3 is CAISDRSGAGEGYEQYF. CDR3 sequence (DNA): TGTGCCATCAGTGATCGCTCTGGAGCGGGAGAAGGCTACGAGCAGTACTTC.

There are a few counts of this clone. The chain uses TRBV2 and TRBJ2-7; D might be TRBD2 (5 bases). V was trimmed by 5 bases and J by 6 bases, leaving 17 bases between them. This CDR3 comprises 14 residues. Germline CDR1 reads SNHLY; CDR2 reads FYNNEI. In nucleotides, the CDR3 is TGTGCCAGCAGTTATCGGGGAAACGAGGGCGAGCAGTACTTC. Translated: CASSYRGNEGEQYF.